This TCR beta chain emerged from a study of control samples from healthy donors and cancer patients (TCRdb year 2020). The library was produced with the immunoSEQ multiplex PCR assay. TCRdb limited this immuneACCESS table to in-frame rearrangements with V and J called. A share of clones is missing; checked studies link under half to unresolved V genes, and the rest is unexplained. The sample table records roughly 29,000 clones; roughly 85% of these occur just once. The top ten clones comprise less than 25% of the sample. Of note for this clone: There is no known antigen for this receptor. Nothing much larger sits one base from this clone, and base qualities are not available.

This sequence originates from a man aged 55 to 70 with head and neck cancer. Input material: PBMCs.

CDR3 reads: CASSQGFGLAGGADTQYF. At the DNA level, the sequence is TGTGCCAGCAGCCAAGGTTTTGGGCTAGCGGGAGGTGCAGATACGCAGTATTTT. The chain is encoded by TRBV4-2 joined to TRBJ2-3; the central 11 bases match TRBD2. The V end gives up 1 base and the J end 4 bases, leaving 10 bases in the junction not matched to a gene. There are 18 amino acids in the CDR3, from cysteine to phenylalanine inclusive. Only CDR3 DNA is held: 54 bases, read in frame from base 1. CDR1 LGHNA and CDR2 YNFKEQ are derived from the germline V gene.